This T cell receptor (beta chain) was found in a study of neurological immune-mediated disorders. This clonotype occurred many times. Its antigen remains unidentified. Trimming pared 0 bases from V and 3 bases from J, leaving 5 bases between. The CDR3 extends over 13 amino acids. Germline V gene lookup returns CDR1 SGHRS and CDR2 YFSETQ. Findings of the study overall: Any association between clinical or MRI features and the multiple sclerosis repertoire cluster was absent. HTLV-1-associated myelopathy had the most TCR clonal expansion, whereas multiple sclerosis had the least (lower than in healthy controls).

Via MiXCR, TCRdb re-called the 5' RACE reads, giving one row per CDR3 protein. The sample lists some 83,000 distinct CDR3 sequences; around 2.6% were seen once. The chain uses TRBV5-1 and TRBJ2-3; possible D gene TRBD1, 5 bases. Sequenced sample: PBMCs. The clonotype originates from a woman aged 25 to 39 with multiple sclerosis. CDR3 region: CASSLEGTDTQYF. The CDR3 DNA reads as TGCGCCAGCAGCTTGGAGGGGACAGATACGCAGTATTTT.